This TCR beta chain was recovered during a study of blood T cell repertoires in COVID-19. Study summary: COVID-19 samples, acute and convalescent, were from the United States, Italy and Spain. T cells, B-cell-depleted T cells, or PBMCs provided the cDNA or gDNA that served as material.

Original handling: Amplifying reference gene primers gave estimates of nucleated cell counts. Profiling relied on immunoSEQ multiplex PCR, and the TCRdb table lists in-frame clones only, not all of them. V, J and clone size derive from that table, while D and trimming were established from the DNA sequence. The sample lists 35,000 to 45,000 clones; 82% were seen once. Germline loops: CDR1 LNHDA, CDR2 SQIVND (reference sequence). The CDR3 has 15 amino acids. V shed 5 bases, J shed 3 bases, and the junction held 4 bases outside the gene matches. This rearrangement joins TRBV19 to TRBJ1-3; 10 nucleotides line up with TRBD1. The source is a human donor in a cohort sampled during active COVID-19. The sample comprised peripheral blood. CDR3 region: CASSRDRGNGNTIYF. CDR3 sequence (DNA): TGTGCCAGTAGTCGGGACAGGGGAAATGGAAACACCATATATTTT.